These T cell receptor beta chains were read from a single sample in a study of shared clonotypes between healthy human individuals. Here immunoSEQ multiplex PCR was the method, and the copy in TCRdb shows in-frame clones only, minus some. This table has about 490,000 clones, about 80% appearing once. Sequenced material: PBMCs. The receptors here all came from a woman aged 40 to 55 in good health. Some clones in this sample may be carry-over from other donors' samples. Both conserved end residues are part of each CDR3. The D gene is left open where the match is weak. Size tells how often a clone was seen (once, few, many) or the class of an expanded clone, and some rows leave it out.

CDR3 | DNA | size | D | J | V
CASNLLTGSEAFF | TGTGCCAGCAACCTATTGACAGGTAGTGAAGCTTTCTTT | . | . | TRBJ1-1 | TRBV5-5
CASSAWDYGYTF | TGTGCCAGCAGTGCGTGGGACTATGGCTACACCTTC | . | . | TRBJ1-2 | TRBV2
CASSLSTSGTYEQYF | TGTGCCAGCAGTTTATCGACTAGCGGGACCTACGAGCAGTACTTC | . | TRBD2 | TRBJ2-7 | TRBV28
CASSDSGSNYGYTF | TGTGCCAGCAGTGACTCGGGGTCTAACTATGGCTACACCTTC | many | . | TRBJ1-2 | TRBV6-4
CATAGGTETQYF | TGTGCCACCGCGGGGGGGACGGAGACCCAGTACTTC | . | TRBD2 | TRBJ2-5 | TRBV2
CASSQEGAGGQETQYF | TGCGCCAGCAGCCAAGAAGGAGCGGGAGGACAAGAGACCCAGTACTTC | . | TRBD2 | TRBJ2-5 | TRBV4-3
CASSLGTSGISNEQYF | TGTGCCAGCAGCTTAGGCACTAGCGGGATCTCCAACGAGCAGTACTTC | once | TRBD2 | TRBJ2-7 | TRBV7-2
CASSLDTTSTDTQYF | TGCGCCAGCAGCTTGGACACAACTAGCACAGATACGCAGTATTTT | . | . | TRBJ2-3 | TRBV5-1
CASSINKADTQYF | TGTGCCAGTAGTATAAATAAGGCAGATACGCAGTATTTT | . | . | TRBJ2-3 | TRBV19
CASSLTWPSPYGYTF | TGTGCCAGCAGTTTAACTTGGCCGAGCCCTTATGGCTACACCTTC | . | . | TRBJ1-2 | TRBV27
CASSPYQSGSTDTQYF | TGCGCCAGCAGCCCCTATCAGAGCGGGAGCACAGATACGCAGTATTTT | . | . | TRBJ2-3 | TRBV4-3
CASSFRWRETQYF | TGTGCCAGCAGTTTTCGATGGAGGGAGACCCAGTACTTC | . | . | TRBJ2-5 | TRBV28
CASSYFTDTQYF | TGTGCCAGCAGCTATTTCACAGATACGCAGTATTTT | . | . | TRBJ2-3 | TRBV7-2
CASSLGTSGIETQYF | TGTGCCAGCAGCTTGGGGACTAGCGGGATTGAGACCCAGTACTTC | . | TRBD2 | TRBJ2-5 | TRBV7-2
CASSQVGGLLGGNTIYF | TGCGCCAGCAGCCAAGTCGGGGGTTTATTAGGCGGAAACACCATATATTTT | . | . | TRBJ1-3 | TRBV4-3
CASSPHGRRLVF | TGTGCCAGCAGCCCGCACGGGAGGAGGCTGGTCTTC | many | TRBD2 | TRBJ2-1 | TRBV11-1
CASSAPRGGVNTEAFF | TGTGCCAGCAGCGCCCCGCGTGGGGGGGTGAACACTGAAGCTTTCTTT | . | . | TRBJ1-1 | TRBV9
CAISAGQGGYEQYF | TGTGCCATCAGTGCTGGACAGGGAGGCTACGAGCAGTACTTC | few | TRBD1 | TRBJ2-7 | TRBV10-3
CASSVGTAVFKQYF | TGTGCCAGCAGCGTAGGCACAGCGGTCTTTAAGCAGTACTTC | . | . | TRBJ2-7 | TRBV9
CASSSRTGAEAFF | TGTGCCAGCAGTTCCCGGACCGGCGCTGAAGCTTTCTTT | few | . | TRBJ1-1 | TRBV2
CASTGVAASYNEQFF | TGTGCCAGCACCGGGGTGGCCGCCTCCTACAATGAGCAGTTCTTC | . | . | TRBJ2-1 | TRBV2
CAISERLAEYNEQFF | TGTGCCATCAGTGAGAGACTAGCGGAGTACAATGAGCAGTTCTTC | few | TRBD2 | TRBJ2-1 | TRBV10-3
CARRDSGAYEQYF | TGTGCCCGCCGGGACAGTGGAGCCTACGAGCAGTACTTC | . | TRBD1 | TRBJ2-7 | TRBV28
CATTDRGGRNTIYF | TGTGCCACTACGGACAGGGGAGGAAGAAACACCATATATTTT | . | TRBD1 | TRBJ1-3 | TRBV19
CASSQGQGRSTDTQYF | TGCGCCAGCAGCCAAGGACAGGGGCGATCCACAGATACGCAGTATTTT | few | TRBD1 | TRBJ2-3 | TRBV5-1
CASSLAVGEQYF | TGTGCCAGCAGCTTAGCGGTGGGCGAGCAGTACTTC | . | . | TRBJ2-7 | TRBV7-2
CASSDGTSGEGETQYF | TGTGCCAGCAGTGATGGGACTAGCGGAGAGGGAGAGACCCAGTACTTC | few | TRBD2 | TRBJ2-5 | TRBV28
CASTPPGQETQYF | TGTGCCAGCACTCCTCCGGGCCAAGAGACCCAGTACTTC | . | . | TRBJ2-5 | TRBV6-5
CASSFRLGQGNEKLFF | TGTGCCAGCAGCTTTCGTTTGGGACAGGGAAATGAAAAACTGTTTTTT | . | TRBD1 | TRBJ1-4 | TRBV7-9
CASSTPRRRQSEAFF | TGTGCCAGTAGTACTCCCAGGAGAAGACAGTCTGAAGCTTTCTTT | once | . | TRBJ1-1 | TRBV19
CASSPMDRPDTQYF | TGTGCCAGCAGCCCTATGGATCGCCCAGATACGCAGTATTTT | few | . | TRBJ2-3 | TRBV5-4
CASSPRGGGQYF | TGTGCCAGCAGCCCCCGGGGAGGGGGGCAGTATTTT | . | . | TRBJ2-3 | TRBV27
CASSLVLAGVYEQYF | TGTGCCAGCAGTTTGGTTTTAGCAGGTGTCTACGAGCAGTACTTC | . | . | TRBJ2-7 | TRBV28
CASSLSGYNEKLFF | TGTGCCAGCAGCCTGTCGGGGTATAATGAAAAACTGTTTTTT | . | . | TRBJ1-4 | TRBV28
CASSLATSGSWSYNEQFF | TGTGCCAGCAGCTTGGCGACTAGCGGGAGTTGGTCCTACAATGAGCAGTTCTTC | few | TRBD2 | TRBJ2-1 | TRBV5-6
CASSPVGGSSYNEQFF | TGTGCCAGCAGCCCGGTTGGGGGAAGCTCCTACAATGAGCAGTTCTTC | . | . | TRBJ2-1 | TRBV7-9
CASRTGKRNTGELFF | TGTGCCAGCAGAACAGGGAAGCGGAACACCGGGGAGCTGTTTTTT | few | . | TRBJ2-2 | TRBV21-1